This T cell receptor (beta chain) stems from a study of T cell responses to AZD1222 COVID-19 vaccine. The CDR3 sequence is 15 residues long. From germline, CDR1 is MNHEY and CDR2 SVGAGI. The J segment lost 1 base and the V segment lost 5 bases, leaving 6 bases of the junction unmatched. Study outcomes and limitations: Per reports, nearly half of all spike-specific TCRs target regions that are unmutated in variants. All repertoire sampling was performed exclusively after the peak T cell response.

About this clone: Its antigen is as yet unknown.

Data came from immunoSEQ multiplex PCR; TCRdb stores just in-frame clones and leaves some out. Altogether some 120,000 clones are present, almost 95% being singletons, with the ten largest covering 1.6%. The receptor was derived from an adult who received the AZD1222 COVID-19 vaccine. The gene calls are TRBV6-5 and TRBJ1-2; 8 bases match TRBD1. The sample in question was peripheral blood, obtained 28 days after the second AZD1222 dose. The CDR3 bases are TGTGCCAGCAGTCCACAGGGGGGTGATAACTATGGCTACACCTTC. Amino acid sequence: CASSPQGGDNYGYTF.